Listed here is a single T cell receptor (beta chain). With 5 bases clipped from V and 7 bases from J, the junction kept 7 bases outside the gene matches. Germline-derived CDR1 and CDR2 are GTSNPN and SVGIG (reference sequence). The CDR3 extends over 14 amino acids. This record comes from a study of T cell changes during pregnancy in multiple sclerosis. Measured with immunoSEQ multiplex PCR; TCRdb has only the in-frame clones, and not every one. The sample has 85,000 to 100,000 clones, approximately 92% seen once. The TCR comes from a female donor with multiple sclerosis, enrolled in a pregnancy study. Material: peripheral blood, obtained after pregnancy. The gene calls are TRBV30 and TRBJ1-4; 10 positions match TRBD1. The CDR3 protein is CAWGLGTGAEKLFF. CDR3 bases: TGTGCCTGGGGTCTTGGGACAGGGGCTGAAAAACTGTTTTTT.